These T cell receptor beta chains were read from a single sample in a study of beta chain features in type 1 diabetes. Clones were sequenced by immunoSEQ multiplex PCR, and TCRdb holds only the in-frame ones, with some missing. The data show 500,000 to 700,000 clones, around 15% seen once. What was sequenced was naive CD4+ T cells from blood. The receptors stem from a man younger than 35 in good health. CDR3s include the opening cysteine and the closing phenylalanine or tryptophan. D genes are given only for firm matches. A clone size is listed for some rows: how often the clone was seen (once, few, many), or a class if it is expanded.

v_call: TRBV5-4; d_call: .; clone_size: few; j_call: TRBJ2-3; cdr3_nt: TGTGCCAGCAGCCCCCTCGCGGGCACAGATACGCAGTATTTT; cdr3_aa: CASSPLAGTDTQYF
v_call: TRBV7-9; d_call: .; clone_size: few; j_call: TRBJ1-5; cdr3_nt: TGTGCCAGCAGCCCTACGGAACTAAATCAGCCCCAGCATTTT; cdr3_aa: CASSPTELNQPQHF
v_call: TRBV30; d_call: .; clone_size: .; j_call: TRBJ1-1; cdr3_nt: TGTGCCTGGATTGTTTTGTCGGGGAGCACTGAAGCTTTCTTT; cdr3_aa: CAWIVLSGSTEAFF
v_call: TRBV30; d_call: .; clone_size: .; j_call: TRBJ1-4; cdr3_nt: TGTGCCTGGTCTCGAGGTTCGGGGAATGAAAAACTGTTTTTT; cdr3_aa: CAWSRGSGNEKLFF
v_call: TRBV10-1; d_call: .; clone_size: few; j_call: TRBJ2-2; cdr3_nt: TGCGCCAGCAGTGAGAGGCGGGACAGCTATCGGTACGCCGGGGAGCTGTTTTTT; cdr3_aa: CASSERRDSYRYAGELFF
v_call: TRBV7-2; d_call: .; clone_size: .; j_call: TRBJ2-5; cdr3_nt: TGTGCCAGCAGCTTAGCAGGGTCGGGGGAGACCCAGTACTTC; cdr3_aa: CASSLAGSGETQYF
v_call: TRBV7-9; d_call: .; clone_size: .; j_call: TRBJ1-1; cdr3_nt: TGTGCCAGCAGCTTAGTGGGGGCGGTAACTGAAGCTTTCTTT; cdr3_aa: CASSLVGAVTEAFF
v_call: TRBV30; d_call: .; clone_size: few; j_call: TRBJ1-1; cdr3_nt: TGTGCCTGGAGTCTTGGGCCCCCTGGGAACACTGAAGCTTTCTTT; cdr3_aa: CAWSLGPPGNTEAFF
v_call: TRBV7-9; d_call: .; clone_size: .; j_call: TRBJ2-3; cdr3_nt: TGTGCCAGCAGCTTAGCGCCAAGGGGCACAGATACGCAGTATTTT; cdr3_aa: CASSLAPRGTDTQYF
v_call: TRBV5-1; d_call: .; clone_size: few; j_call: TRBJ1-5; cdr3_nt: TGCGCCAGCAGCTTGGGAGGGGATAGCAATCAGCCCCAGCATTTT; cdr3_aa: CASSLGGDSNQPQHF
v_call: TRBV27; d_call: TRBD1; clone_size: few; j_call: TRBJ2-7; cdr3_nt: TGTGCCAGCAGTCCGGGACAGGTATACGAGCAGTACTTC; cdr3_aa: CASSPGQVYEQYF
v_call: TRBV19; d_call: .; clone_size: .; j_call: TRBJ1-5; cdr3_nt: TGTGCCAGTAGGATCTCAGAAGGGGAAATCGGCAATCAGCCCCAGCATTTT; cdr3_aa: CASRISEGEIGNQPQHF
v_call: TRBV7-9; d_call: TRBD2; clone_size: .; j_call: TRBJ2-1; cdr3_nt: TGTGCCAGCAGCACCCAAAAGGGCGGGAGATACAATGAGCAGTTCTTC; cdr3_aa: CASSTQKGGRYNEQFF
v_call: TRBV13; d_call: .; clone_size: .; j_call: TRBJ1-2; cdr3_nt: TGCGCCAGCAGCCAAGAACTCCAGTCCAGAGCCTATGGCTACACCTTC; cdr3_aa: CASSQELQSRAYGYTF
v_call: TRBV25-1; d_call: TRBD1; clone_size: few; j_call: TRBJ2-1; cdr3_nt: TGTGCCAGCAGTGGGACAGGTCCGCACAATGAGCAGTTCTTC; cdr3_aa: CASSGTGPHNEQFF
v_call: TRBV29-1; d_call: .; clone_size: few; j_call: TRBJ1-5; cdr3_nt: TGCAGCGGTAACGGGGGAACGGATCAGCCCCAGCATTTT; cdr3_aa: CSGNGGTDQPQHF
v_call: TRBV9; d_call: .; clone_size: few; j_call: TRBJ2-7; cdr3_nt: TGTGCCAGCAGTAGGGGATACGAGCAGTACTTC; cdr3_aa: CASSRGYEQYF
v_call: TRBV7-3; d_call: .; clone_size: .; j_call: TRBJ2-2; cdr3_nt: TGTGCCAGCAGCTTAGCGAGGGAAACCGGGGAGCTGTTTTTT; cdr3_aa: CASSLARETGELFF
v_call: TRBV4-1; d_call: TRBD1; clone_size: .; j_call: TRBJ1-6; cdr3_nt: TGCGCCAGCAGACCCGCGGGACAGGGAAATAATTCACCCCTCCACTTT; cdr3_aa: CASRPAGQGNNSPLHF
v_call: TRBV10-3; d_call: .; clone_size: .; j_call: TRBJ1-2; cdr3_nt: TGTGCCATCACCTGGAGCGGCTATGGCTACACCTTC; cdr3_aa: CAITWSGYGYTF
v_call: TRBV7-9; d_call: .; clone_size: .; j_call: TRBJ2-6; cdr3_nt: TGTGCCAGCAGCGATAGAGCTCCTGGGGCCAACGTCCTGACTTTC; cdr3_aa: CASSDRAPGANVLTF
v_call: TRBV30; d_call: .; clone_size: few; j_call: TRBJ2-7; cdr3_nt: TGTGCCGGAGGACGGATCTCCTACGAGCAGTACTTC; cdr3_aa: CAGGRISYEQYF
v_call: TRBV29-1; d_call: .; clone_size: few; j_call: TRBJ1-5; cdr3_nt: TGCAGCGTTGTTTGGGGTAGTGGCAATCAGCCCCAGCATTTT; cdr3_aa: CSVVWGSGNQPQHF
v_call: TRBV9; d_call: TRBD1; clone_size: .; j_call: TRBJ1-2; cdr3_nt: TGTGCCAGCAGCGTTTCGACAGGGGACTATGGCTACACCTTC; cdr3_aa: CASSVSTGDYGYTF
v_call: TRBV9; d_call: .; clone_size: .; j_call: TRBJ1-2; cdr3_nt: .; cdr3_aa: CVSSVGTGTKLAF
v_call: TRBV28; d_call: TRBD2; clone_size: .; j_call: TRBJ2-7; cdr3_nt: TGTGCCAGCACCCGGGGGGGCAGCTACGAGCAGTACTTC; cdr3_aa: CASTRGGSYEQYF